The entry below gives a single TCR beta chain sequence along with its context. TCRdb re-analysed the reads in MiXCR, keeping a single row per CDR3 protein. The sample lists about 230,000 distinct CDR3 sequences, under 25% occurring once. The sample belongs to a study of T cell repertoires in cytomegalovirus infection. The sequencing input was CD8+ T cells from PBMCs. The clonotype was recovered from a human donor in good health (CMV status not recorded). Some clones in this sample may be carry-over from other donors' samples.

Here the CDR3 DNA reads TGTGCCAGCAGCCGGGCGACAGGGGGCAATCAGCCCCAGCATTTT. Translating gives CASSRATGGNQPQHF. The chain recombines TRBV28 with TRBJ1-5; TRBD1 matches 8 bases. The trim removed 6 bases at V and 2 bases at J, leaving 6 bases unmatched. The CDR3 length is 15 residues. Germline V lookup: CDR1 MDHEN, CDR2 SYDVKM.